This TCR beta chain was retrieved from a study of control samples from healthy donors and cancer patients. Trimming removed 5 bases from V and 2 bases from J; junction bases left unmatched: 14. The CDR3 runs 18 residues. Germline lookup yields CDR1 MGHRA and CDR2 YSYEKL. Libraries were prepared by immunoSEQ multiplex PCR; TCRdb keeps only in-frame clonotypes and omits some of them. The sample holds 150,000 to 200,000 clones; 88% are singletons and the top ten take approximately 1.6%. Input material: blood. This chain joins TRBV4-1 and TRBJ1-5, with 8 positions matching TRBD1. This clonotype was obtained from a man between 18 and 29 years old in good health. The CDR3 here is CASSWSYRTGFGNQPQHF. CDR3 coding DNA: TGCGCCAGCAGCTGGTCTTACCGGACAGGGTTCGGCAATCAGCCCCAGCATTTT.